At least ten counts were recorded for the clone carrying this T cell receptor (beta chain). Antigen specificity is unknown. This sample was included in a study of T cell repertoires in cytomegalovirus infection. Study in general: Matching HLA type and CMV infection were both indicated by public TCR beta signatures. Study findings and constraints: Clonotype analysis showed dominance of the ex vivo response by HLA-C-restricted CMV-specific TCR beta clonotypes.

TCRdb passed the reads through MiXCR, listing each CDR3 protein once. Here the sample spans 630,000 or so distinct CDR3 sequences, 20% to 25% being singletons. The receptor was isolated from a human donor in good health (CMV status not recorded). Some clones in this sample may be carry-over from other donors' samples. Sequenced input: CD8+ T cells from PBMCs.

The CDR3 here is CASEGIGETQYF. The CDR3 DNA reads as TGTGCCAGCGAGGGGATCGGAGAGACCCAGTACTTC. The chain is built from TRBV6-2 or TRBV6-3 and TRBJ2-5; either TRBD1 or TRBD2 may fit D (5 bases each). CDR3 length equals 12 residues. The germline V gene has CDR1 MNHEY and CDR2 SVGEGT. With 8 bases removed from V and 4 bases from J, the gap between germline ends came to 11 bases.